The text below deals with one T cell receptor beta chain. Antigen: not known. This CDR3 contains 15 residues. In germline, CDR1 is SGHAT, CDR2 FQDESV (reference sequence). V was clipped by 5 bases and J by 0 bases, with 12 bases between them. The data stem from a study of beta chain features in type 1 diabetes. Purity exceeding 95% was reached by all sorted populations. Regarding the study as a whole: Shortening that was moderate but significant affected the TCRB CDR3s of Type 1 diabetes patients in all four CD4+ subsets. Whether HLA type affects TCRB rearrangement stayed undetermined in the present work.

Sequenced material consisted of expressed TCRB transcripts (all of the isolated RNA was reverse transcribed). Average reads for naive, central memory and regulatory T cell samples were about 3.57 million. The method was immunoSEQ multiplex PCR; TCRdb's version includes in-frame clones alone and lacks a portion of them. The table records approximately 150,000 clones, about 10% of them present only once. Sequencing was performed on central memory CD4+ T cells from blood. The chain has TRBV11-1 and TRBJ2-3; maybe TRBD2 (6 bases). The origin of this receptor is a man between 25 and 39 years old with type 1 diabetes. CDR3 nucleotides: TGTGCCAGCAGCCGTGGGACTTCGAGCACAGATACGCAGTATTTT. It encodes CASSRGTSSTDTQYF.